The source of this T cell receptor (beta chain) is a study of blood T cell repertoires in COVID-19. Study overall: Sites across the United States, Italy and Spain contributed samples from acute and convalescent COVID-19. Sources were T cells, B-cell-depleted T cells, or PBMCs; the material itself was cDNA or gDNA.

This CDR3 comprises 19 residues. Germline V gives CDR1 SGHAT, CDR2 FQNNGV. In its sample, this clone was seen once. At one boundary the junction diverges from the germline segment, which might be a read error. As originally analysed: Reference gene primer amplification gave estimated nucleated cell counts. Here immunoSEQ multiplex PCR was the method, and the copy in TCRdb shows in-frame clones only, minus some. V and J calls and clone size are copied from that table; D and trimming were computed from the DNA. The sample has more than 85,000 clones, 84% seen once. The specimen was peripheral blood. The TCR originated in a woman between 50 and 59 years old with acute or convalescent COVID-19. The chain combines TRBV11-2 with TRBJ2-3; TRBD2 matches at 7 bases. In DNA form, the CDR3 reads TGTGCCAGCAGCCCCTATGCGGCGATGGGGGGGATAAGCATAGATACGCAGTATTTT. Protein: CASSPYAAMGGISIDTQYF.